The 24 T cell receptor beta chains reported below all come from one sample, sequenced in a study of CXCR4 blockade with PD-1 therapy in pancreatic cancer. TCRdb's table, derived via immunoSEQ multiplex PCR, lists solely in-frame clones and lacks some. The sample has approximately 17,000 clones, over 55% seen once. Input material: tumor tissue. Source of these receptors: a human donor with pancreatic ductal adenocarcinoma.

This clone has just a few counts. This sequence joins TRBV19 and TRBJ2-2, with D maybe TRBD2 (7 bases). Germline CDR1 reads LNHDA; CDR2 reads SQIVND (reference sequence). V shed 7 bases and J shed 5 bases, with 20 bases lying between them. The CDR3 runs to 16 residues. The CDR3 protein is CASNLLGGPRTGELFF. DNA for the CDR3: TGTGCCAGTAACCTTTTGGGGGGGCCAAGGACCGGGGAGCTGTTTTTT.

This chain connects TRBV25-1 to TRBJ2-2; 10 bases are shared with TRBD2. The CDR3 is 13 amino acids. With 7 bases clipped from V and 6 bases from J, the junction kept 2 bases outside the gene matches. Germline-derived CDR1 and CDR2 are MGHDK and SYGVNS. The CDR3 coding sequence is TGTGCCAGCACCGGGACTAGCGCCGGGGAGCTGTTTTTT. Its protein product is CASTGTSAGELFF. Drawing the rest from reference TRBV25-1 and TRBJ2-2, the complete variable domain is EADIYQTPRYLVIGTGKKITLECSQTMGHDKMYWYQQDPGMELHLIHYSYGVNSTEKGDLSSESTVSRIRTEHFPLTLESARPSHTSQYLCASTGTSAGELFFGEGSRLTVL.

This clone was counted once. The chain combines TRBV29-1 with TRBJ2-5; D possibly corresponds to TRBD1 (7 bases). Deletions cut 6 bases from V and 4 bases from J, with 15 bases between. The germline V gene has CDR1 SQVTM and CDR2 ANQGSEA. The CDR3 runs 13 residues. CDR3 protein: CSVAQGGRETQYF. The CDR3 coding sequence is TGCAGCGTAGCGCAGGGGGGTCGAGAGACCCAGTACTTC.

The chain links TRBV27 to TRBJ2-1; the D gene could be TRBD1 or TRBD2 (5 bases each). The ends were cut back, 5 bases at V and 6 bases at J, with 17 bases in the middle. The germline CDR1 and CDR2 sequences are MNHEY and SMNVEV (reference sequence). This CDR3 contains 15 residues. This CDR3 is CASSPSGTRINEQFF. The CDR3 region has the DNA TGTGCCAGCAGTCCCTCCGGGACCAGGATCAATGAGCAGTTCTTC.

V and J are TRBV29-1 and TRBJ1-3; TRBD1 aligns across 10 bases. The germline CDR1 and CDR2 sequences are SQVTM and ANQGSEA. CDR3 length equals 13 residues. Germline trimming cut 7 bases from V and 4 bases from J; bases unmatched to any gene: 4. The CDR3 region is CSATDRGGNTIYF. The CDR3 coding sequence is TGCAGCGCTACGGACAGGGGGGGAAACACCATATATTTT.

This clone was recorded once. The chain joins TRBV5-1 to TRBJ2-1; 7 bases match TRBD2. CDR3 length: 14 amino acids. Germline trimming cut 3 bases from V and 9 bases from J; bases unmatched to any gene: 9. CDR1 and CDR2 (germline): SGHRS, YFSETQ. In DNA, the CDR3 is TGCGCCAGCAGCTATGCTAGCGGCCTCCCTGAGCAGTTCTTC. It translates to CASSYASGLPEQFF. The whole variable domain, filled in from reference TRBV5-1 and TRBJ2-1, reads KAGVTQTPRYLIKTRGQQVTLSCSPISGHRSVSWYQQTPGQGLQFLFEYFSETQRNKGNFPGRFSGRQFSNSRSEMNVSTLELGDSALYLCASSYASGLPEQFFGPGTRLTVL.

V is TRBV6-8 and J is TRBJ2-3; D possibly corresponds to TRBD2 (5 bases). Trimming took off 4 bases at V and 0 bases at J, with 8 bases between the two ends. CDR1 is MNHGY, CDR2 SAAAGT, per germline. CDR3 length equals 14 residues. The CDR3 loop is CASSSGYSTDTQYF. The CDR3 nucleotides read TGTGCCAGCAGTTCGGGATATAGCACAGATACGCAGTATTTT.

This chain joins TRBV29-1 and TRBJ1-2, with a weak D call TRBD1 (6 bases). CDR1 and CDR2 (germline): SQVTM, ANQGSEA. V lost 3 bases and J 2 bases, leaving 16 bases between the germline ends. The CDR3 is made up of 15 amino acids. CDR3 region: CSVDPGAKGNYGYTF. Here the CDR3 DNA reads TGCAGCGTTGACCCAGGGGCAAAAGGGAACTATGGCTACACCTTC.

The J gene is TRBJ1-1, the V gene TRBV30, with D unclear. The CDR3 runs 14 residues. CDR1 is GTSNPN and CDR2 is SVGIG in the germline V gene (reference sequence). The ends were cut back, 3 bases at V and 0 bases at J, with 11 bases in the middle. CDR3 sequence reads: CAWRVGLMNTEAFF. Here the CDR3 DNA reads TGTGCCTGGAGGGTAGGGCTGATGAACACTGAAGCTTTCTTT.

V and J are TRBV5-1 and TRBJ2-3; the match to TRBD1 covers 11 bases. The CDR3 totals 16 residues. The trim removed 4 bases at V and 2 bases at J, leaving 6 bases unmatched. CDR1 is SGHRS and CDR2 is YFSETQ in the germline V gene. The CDR3 loop is CASSPPGQGATDTQYF. The CDR3 region has the DNA TGCGCCAGCAGCCCCCCCGGACAGGGGGCCACAGATACGCAGTATTTT.

J is TRBJ1-1 and V is TRBV19; TRBD1 agrees at 7 bases. The germline CDR1 and CDR2 sequences are LNHDA and SQIVND (reference sequence). V trimming: 1 base; J trimming: 5 bases; junction bases outside the gene matches: 10. This CDR3 has 16 amino acids. The CDR3 coding sequence is TGTGCCAGTAGTATAGCCTCCACAGGGGTAGGAACTGAAGCTTTCTTT. As protein: CASSIASTGVGTEAFF.

The rearrangement links TRBV28 to TRBJ1-1; no definite D call. This CDR3 region has 13 residues. V was clipped by 2 bases and J by 5 bases, with 9 bases between them. The germline V gene encodes CDR1 MDHEN and CDR2 SYDVKM. CDR3 residues: CASSLGPRTEAFF. The CDR3 nucleotides read TGTGCCAGCAGTTTAGGGCCCCGAACTGAAGCTTTCTTT.

This chain uses TRBV7-7 with TRBJ2-1; 9 nucleotides line up with TRBD1. In germline, CDR1 is SSHAT, CDR2 FNYEAQ (reference sequence). Trimming at V came to 1 base and at J to 4 bases, leaving 11 bases not matched to a gene. CDR3 length equals 18 residues. The CDR3 nucleotides read TGTGCCAGCAGCTTAGGGCGAGTCGGACAGGGGACATACAATGAGCAGTTCTTC. As protein: CASSLGRVGQGTYNEQFF.

This clone turned up a few times. The J gene is TRBJ2-3, the V gene TRBV1. TRBV1 represents a pseudogene. The CDR3 length is 15 residues. CDR3 protein: CASSPLEAQADTQYF. The CDR3 DNA sequence: TGCGCCAGCAGCCCCCTCGAGGCCCAGGCAGATACGCAGTATTTT.

This chain links TRBV14 with TRBJ2-3; possibly TRBD2 for D (5 bases). The germline V gene has CDR1 SGHDN and CDR2 FVKESK. V lost 3 bases to trimming and J lost 4 bases, with 14 bases between them. There are 15 residues in the CDR3. Written as DNA, the CDR3 is TGTGCCAGCAGCCACCGGACTCCCCTGGCAGATACGCAGTATTTT. It codes for CASSHRTPLADTQYF.

The genes are TRBV18 and TRBJ2-3, with 10 bases lining up with TRBD2. Germline-derived CDR1 and CDR2 are KGHSH and LQKENI. The CDR3 covers 17 residues. The junction had 7 bases not matched to a gene; V was cut back by 1 base and J by 3 bases. The CDR3 sequence is CASSPLEAGGRTDTQYF. For the CDR3, the DNA is TGTGCCAGCTCACCACTGGAAGCGGGAGGGCGTACAGATACGCAGTATTTT.

This sequence joins TRBV9 and TRBJ2-4, with a weak D call TRBD1 (6 bases). The CDR3 loop spans 16 amino acids. Germline V gene data show CDR1 as SGDLS and CDR2 as YYNGEE. V shed 3 bases and J shed 6 bases, with 19 bases lying between them. DNA for the CDR3: TGTGCCAGCAGCGCATGGGACATACCACCCGCAAACATTCAGTACTTC. Translating it yields CASSAWDIPPANIQYF.

The chain couples TRBV6-8 to TRBJ1-1; 7 positions agree with TRBD1. CDR1 is MNHGY, CDR2 SAAAGT, per germline. This CDR3 is 12 amino acids long. The ends lost 5 bases at V and 6 bases at J; junction bases unmatched: 3. In DNA form, the CDR3 reads TGTGCCAGCAGTAGAGGGGGCGCTGAAGCTTTCTTT. Protein: CASSRGGAEAFF.

The V call is TRBV29-1, the J call TRBJ1-1, with D possibly matching TRBD1 (6 bases). V shed 6 bases and J shed 2 bases, with 19 bases lying between them. CDR1 is SQVTM and CDR2 is ANQGSEA in the germline V gene. The CDR3 is 15 residues long. CDR3 in DNA: TGCAGCGTGCCTATCCCCGGGACATTTAACACTGAAGCTTTCTTT. Its protein is CSVPIPGTFNTEAFF.

V and J are TRBV29-1 and TRBJ2-1, with unresolved D. The V and J ends lost 6 bases and 2 bases respectively, with 14 bases between them. This CDR3 region has 14 residues. Germline V gene data show CDR1 as SQVTM and CDR2 as ANQGSEA. DNA of the CDR3: TGCAGCGTGCGACCAGTTATTCCCTACAATGAGCAGTTCTTC. This codes for CSVRPVIPYNEQFF.

This clone was seen a single time. The V gene is TRBV4-1, the J gene TRBJ2-1, with a tentative D call TRBD2 (5 bases). CDR3 length equals 16 residues. V was shortened by 4 bases and J by 8 bases, with 21 bases between the two germline ends. The germline V gene has CDR1 MGHRA and CDR2 YSYEKL. CDR3 residues: CASSPYSAPTDHEQFF. CDR3 bases: TGCGCCAGCAGCCCCTATAGCGCTCCCACCGACCATGAGCAGTTCTTC.

The chain couples TRBV29-1 to TRBJ2-5, with D perhaps TRBD1 (5 bases). The V end lost 2 bases, the J end lost 2 bases, and 6 bases lay between the germline ends. The CDR3 has 12 residues. CDR1 and CDR2 from the germline V gene are SQVTM and ANQGSEA. CDR3 in DNA: TGCAGCGTTGAAAGACAGCAAGAGACCCAGTACTTC. Protein sequence: CSVERQQETQYF.

The V call is TRBV6-8, the J call TRBJ2-1; the D is unclear. In germline, CDR1 is MNHGY, CDR2 SAAAGT. V was trimmed by 2 bases and J by 7 bases, leaving 9 bases between them. The CDR3 loop spans 13 amino acids. The CDR3 region has the DNA TGTGCCAGCAGTTACCCCGGTCAAAATGAGCAGTTCTTC. Protein: CASSYPGQNEQFF.

The chain couples TRBV6-4 to TRBJ2-2; unclear D gene. V was cut by 2 bases and J by 5 bases, with 6 bases left in between. Germline V gene lookup returns CDR1 MRHNA and CDR2 SNTAGT. This CDR3 spans 13 amino acids. For the CDR3, the DNA is TGTGCCAGCAGTGACAGCCCGACCGGGGAGCTGTTTTTT. Its translation is CASSDSPTGELFF.